Listed below are T cell receptor beta chains from one sample, sequenced in a study of cytotoxic CD8 clonotypes in ibrutinib-treated CLL. Assay used: immunoSEQ multiplex PCR; TCRdb lists only in-frame clones, some missing. The table includes just under 70,000 clones, approximately 70% detected once. The input for sequencing was PBMCs, taken after 12 months of ibrutinib treatment. These receptors all come from a human donor with chronic lymphocytic leukemia. Each CDR3 is given with its conserved first and last residue. D genes are given only for firm matches. Where a row states a size, it is once, few, many or the class of an expanded clone; other rows omit it.

CDR3 protein,CDR3 DNA,clone size,V gene,J gene,D gene
CASSKSLDRTNSPLHF,TGTGCCAGTAGTAAATCGCTAGACAGGACTAATTCACCCCTCCACTTT,-,TRBV19,TRBJ1-6,-
CASSFAGVSYNEQFF,TGCGCCAGCAGCTTTGCGGGGGTTTCCTACAATGAGCAGTTCTTC,-,TRBV5-1,TRBJ2-1,TRBD2
CASSVLGQALEQYF,TGTGCCAGCAGCGTCCTGGGACAGGCACTTGAGCAGTACTTC,-,TRBV7-2,TRBJ2-7,TRBD1
CASSVGISSNQPQHF,TGTGCCAGCAGCGTGGGGATATCTAGCAATCAGCCCCAGCATTTT,few,TRBV9,TRBJ1-5,-
CSVLGGVTNEKLFF,TGCAGCGTTCTTGGGGGAGTTACTAATGAAAAACTGTTTTTT,-,TRBV29-1,TRBJ1-4,-
CASSSPGLHYEQYF,TGTGCCAGCAGCTCCCCCGGGTTACACTACGAGCAGTACTTC,-,TRBV7-8,TRBJ2-7,-
CASSLEGGWAYGYTF,TGCGCCAGCAGCTTGGAAGGAGGATGGGCCTATGGCTACACCTTC,-,TRBV5-1,TRBJ1-2,-
CASSPPTGQFTEAFF,TGTGCCAGCAGCCCACCGACAGGGCAGTTCACTGAAGCTTTCTTT,-,TRBV27,TRBJ1-1,TRBD1
CASSAGDSSSGANVLTF,TGTGCCAGCAGCGCAGGGGACAGCAGCTCTGGGGCCAACGTCCTGACTTTC,-,TRBV9,TRBJ2-6,TRBD1
CASSLSIIRSPLHF,TGCGCCAGCAGCTTGTCTATAATTCGTTCACCCCTCCACTTT,few,TRBV5-1,TRBJ1-6,-
CASNTGAGNTIYF,TGTGCCAGCAACACAGGGGCTGGAAACACCATATATTTT,few,TRBV2,TRBJ1-3,TRBD1
CASSRTRLWGNEQFF,TGCGCCAGCAGCCGGACTAGATTGTGGGGCAATGAGCAGTTCTTC,-,TRBV5-1,TRBJ2-1,TRBD2
CASSPSTGVINEQYF,TGTGCCAGCAGCCCCTCAACAGGGGTTATCAACGAGCAGTACTTC,-,TRBV7-2,TRBJ2-7,TRBD1
CASSLVTGLDEKLFF,TGCGCCAGCAGCTTGGTTACAGGACTCGATGAAAAACTGTTTTTT,-,TRBV5-1,TRBJ1-4,-
CASSHRVNTEAFF,TGCGCCAGCAGCCATCGGGTGAACACTGAAGCTTTCTTT,-,TRBV4-3,TRBJ1-1,-
CASSINGAGTSNQPQHF,TGTGCCAGTAGTATAAATGGGGCGGGCACCTCCAATCAGCCCCAGCATTTT,-,TRBV19,TRBJ1-5,-
CAWSVGQLYGYTF,TGTGCCTGGAGTGTGGGGCAGCTCTATGGCTACACCTTC,-,TRBV30,TRBJ1-2,-
CASSLSGRGMSGYTF,TGCGCCAGCAGCTTGTCCGGCAGGGGGATGAGTGGCTACACCTTC,-,TRBV5-1,TRBJ1-2,TRBD1
CAISLSDRGLAGTEAFF,TGTGCCATCAGTCTCTCCGACAGGGGGCTTGCGGGAACTGAAGCTTTCTTT,-,TRBV10-3,TRBJ1-1,TRBD1
CASSGRRGPPLHF,TGTGCCAGCAGTGGGAGGAGGGGCCCACCCCTCCACTTT,-,TRBV6-1,TRBJ1-6,-
CASSFGTQGPYEQYF,TGTGCCAGCAGCTTCGGCACTCAGGGGCCCTACGAGCAGTACTTC,-,TRBV7-9,TRBJ2-7,-